The T cell receptor (beta chain) described here comes from a study of T cells and Merkel cell carcinoma outcomes. Points on this clone: The antigen is not known.

Measured with immunoSEQ multiplex PCR; TCRdb has only the in-frame clones, and not every one. Of about 1,500 clones listed, roughly 83% are singletons. Broader study findings: Merkel cell carcinoma outcomes were reportedly predicted by repertoire and T-cell density.

Trimming removed 4 bases from V and 2 bases from J; junction bases left unmatched: 10. The CDR3 covers 16 residues. The germline gives CDR1 SGHNT, CDR2 YYREEE (reference sequence). Sequenced: tumor tissue from Merkel cell carcinoma. The sequence came from a human donor with Merkel cell carcinoma. The V gene is TRBV5-4, the J gene TRBJ2-3; 7 bases agree with TRBD2. The CDR3 region is CASSHLTGTITDTQYF. CDR3 DNA sequence: TGTGCCAGCAGCCATTTAACCGGGACTATCACAGATACGCAGTATTTT.